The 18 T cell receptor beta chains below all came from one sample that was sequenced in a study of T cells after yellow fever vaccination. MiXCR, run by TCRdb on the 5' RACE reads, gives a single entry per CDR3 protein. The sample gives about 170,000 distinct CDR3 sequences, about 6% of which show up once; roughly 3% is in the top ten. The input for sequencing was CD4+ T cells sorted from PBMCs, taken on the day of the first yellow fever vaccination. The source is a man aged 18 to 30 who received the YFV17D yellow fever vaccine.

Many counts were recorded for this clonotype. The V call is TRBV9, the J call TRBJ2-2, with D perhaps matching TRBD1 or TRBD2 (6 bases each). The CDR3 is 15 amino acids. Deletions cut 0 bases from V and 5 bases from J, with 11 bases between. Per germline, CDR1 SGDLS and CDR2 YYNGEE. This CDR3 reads CASSVVGGGTGELFF. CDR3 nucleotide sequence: TGTGCCAGCAGCGTAGTAGGAGGGGGGACCGGGGAGCTGTTTTTT.

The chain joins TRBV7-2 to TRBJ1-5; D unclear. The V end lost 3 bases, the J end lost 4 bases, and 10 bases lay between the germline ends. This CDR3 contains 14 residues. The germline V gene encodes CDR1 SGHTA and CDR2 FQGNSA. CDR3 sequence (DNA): TGTGCCAGCAGCTTCAAAGGATCTAATCAGCCCCAGCATTTT. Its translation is CASSFKGSNQPQHF.

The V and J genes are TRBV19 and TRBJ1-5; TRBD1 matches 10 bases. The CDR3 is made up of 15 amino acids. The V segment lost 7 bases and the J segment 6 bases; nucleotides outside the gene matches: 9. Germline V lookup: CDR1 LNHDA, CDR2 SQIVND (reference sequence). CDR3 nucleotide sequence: TGTGCCAGTACCAGAAGGGACAGGGGAGGTCAGCCCCAGCATTTT. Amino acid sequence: CASTRRDRGGQPQHF.

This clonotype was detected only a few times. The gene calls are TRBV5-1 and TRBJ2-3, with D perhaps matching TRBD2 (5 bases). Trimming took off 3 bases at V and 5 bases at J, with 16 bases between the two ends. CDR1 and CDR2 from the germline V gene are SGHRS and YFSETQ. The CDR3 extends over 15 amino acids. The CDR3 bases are TGCGCCAGCAGCTCCGGCCCGGGAACCCAAGATACGCAGTATTTT. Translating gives CASSSGPGTQDTQYF.

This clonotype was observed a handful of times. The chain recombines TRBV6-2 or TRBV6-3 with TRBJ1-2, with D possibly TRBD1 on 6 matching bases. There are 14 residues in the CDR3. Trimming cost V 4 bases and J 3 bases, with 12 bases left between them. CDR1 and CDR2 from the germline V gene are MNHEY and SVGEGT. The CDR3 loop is CASSLNRVDYGYTF. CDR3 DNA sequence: TGTGCCAGCAGTTTAAACAGGGTGGACTATGGCTACACCTTC.

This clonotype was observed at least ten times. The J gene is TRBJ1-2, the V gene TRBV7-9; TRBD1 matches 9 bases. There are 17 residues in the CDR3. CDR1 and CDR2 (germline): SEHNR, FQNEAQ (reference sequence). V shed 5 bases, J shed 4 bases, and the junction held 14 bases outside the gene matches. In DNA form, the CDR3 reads TGTGCCAGCAGCCGTATCATGACAGGGGGGAGCGGCTATGGCTACACCTTC. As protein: CASSRIMTGGSGYGYTF.

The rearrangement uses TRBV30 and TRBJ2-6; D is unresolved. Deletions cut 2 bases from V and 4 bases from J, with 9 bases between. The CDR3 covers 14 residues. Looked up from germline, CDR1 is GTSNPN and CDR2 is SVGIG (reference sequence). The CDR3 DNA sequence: TGTGCCTGGAGTATCCGTGGGGGGGCCAACGTCCTGACTTTC. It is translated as CAWSIRGGANVLTF.

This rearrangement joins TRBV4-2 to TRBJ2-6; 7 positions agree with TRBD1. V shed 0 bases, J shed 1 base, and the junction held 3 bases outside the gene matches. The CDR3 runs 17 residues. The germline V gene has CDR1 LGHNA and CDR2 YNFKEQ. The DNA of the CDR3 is TGTGCCAGCAGCCAAGAAGTGACAGGGTCTGGGGCCAACGTCCTGACTTTC. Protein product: CASSQEVTGSGANVLTF.

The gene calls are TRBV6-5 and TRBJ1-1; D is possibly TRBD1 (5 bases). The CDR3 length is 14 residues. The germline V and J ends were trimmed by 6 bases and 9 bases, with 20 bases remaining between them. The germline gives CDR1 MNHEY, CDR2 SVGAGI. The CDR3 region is CASRLTTGVHQAFF. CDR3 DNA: TGTGCCAGCAGACTTACTACGGGGGTCCATCAAGCTTTCTTT.

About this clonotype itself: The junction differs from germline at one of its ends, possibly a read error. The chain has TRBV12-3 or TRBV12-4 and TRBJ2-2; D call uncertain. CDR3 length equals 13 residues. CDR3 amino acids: CASSRFETGQLFF. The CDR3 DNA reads TGTGCCAGCTCCCGGTTCGAAACCGGGCAGCTGTTTTTT.

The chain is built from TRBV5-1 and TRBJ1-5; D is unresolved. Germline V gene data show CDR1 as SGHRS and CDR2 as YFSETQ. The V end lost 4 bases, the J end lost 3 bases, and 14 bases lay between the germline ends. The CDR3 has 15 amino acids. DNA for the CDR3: TGCGCCAGCAGCCAGCAAGGAGGACTCAATCAGCCCCAGCATTTT. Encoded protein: CASSQQGGLNQPQHF. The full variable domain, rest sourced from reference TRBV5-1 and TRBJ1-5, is KAGVTQTPRYLIKTRGQQVTLSCSPISGHRSVSWYQQTPGQGLQFLFEYFSETQRNKGNFPGRFSGRQFSNSRSEMNVSTLELGDSALYLCASSQQGGLNQPQHFGDGTRLSIL.

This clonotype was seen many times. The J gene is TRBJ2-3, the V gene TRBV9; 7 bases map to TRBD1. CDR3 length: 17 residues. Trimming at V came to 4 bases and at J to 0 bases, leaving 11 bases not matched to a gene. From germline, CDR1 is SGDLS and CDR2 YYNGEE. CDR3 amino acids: CASSPRGDSLSTDTQYF. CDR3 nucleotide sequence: TGTGCCAGCAGCCCGAGAGGGGACAGTCTGAGCACAGATACGCAGTATTTT.

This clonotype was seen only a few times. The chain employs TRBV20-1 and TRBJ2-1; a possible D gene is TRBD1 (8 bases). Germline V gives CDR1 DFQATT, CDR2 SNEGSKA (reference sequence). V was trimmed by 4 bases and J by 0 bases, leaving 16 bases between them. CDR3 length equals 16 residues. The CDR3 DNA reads TGCAGTGCTATTCACAGGGGGGGTAGCTCCTACAATGAGCAGTTCTTC. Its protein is CSAIHRGGSSYNEQFF.

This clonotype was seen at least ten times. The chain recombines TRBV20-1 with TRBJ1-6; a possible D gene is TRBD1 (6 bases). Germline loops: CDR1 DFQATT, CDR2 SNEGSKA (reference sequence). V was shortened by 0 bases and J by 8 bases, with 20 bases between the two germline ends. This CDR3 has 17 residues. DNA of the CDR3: TGCAGTGCTAGAGAGACCTGGACAGCCTATGGAGATTCACCCCTCCACTTT. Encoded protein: CSARETWTAYGDSPLHF.

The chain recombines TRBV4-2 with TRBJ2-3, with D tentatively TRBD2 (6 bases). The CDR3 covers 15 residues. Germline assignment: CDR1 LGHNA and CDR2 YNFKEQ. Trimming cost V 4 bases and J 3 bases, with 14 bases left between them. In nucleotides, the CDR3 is TGTGCCAGCAGCCCGGGACTCCCCACGACAGATACGCAGTATTTT. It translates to CASSPGLPTTDTQYF.

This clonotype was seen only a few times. The chain's CDR3 is CSAKADRGGTGELFF. CDR3 nucleotides: TGCAGTGCTAAGGCGGACAGGGGGGGCACCGGGGAGCTGTTTTTT. The rearrangement uses TRBV20-1 and TRBJ2-2; 10 nucleotides align to TRBD1. Germline-derived CDR1 and CDR2 are DFQATT and SNEGSKA (reference sequence). The CDR3 totals 15 residues. V lost 4 bases and J lost 4; bases outside the gene matches: 6.

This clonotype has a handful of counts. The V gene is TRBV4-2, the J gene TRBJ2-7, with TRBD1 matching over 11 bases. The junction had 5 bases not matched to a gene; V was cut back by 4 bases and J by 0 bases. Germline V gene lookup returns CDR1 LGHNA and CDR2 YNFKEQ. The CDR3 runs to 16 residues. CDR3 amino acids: CASSPGTGGSSYEQYF. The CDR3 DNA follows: TGTGCCAGCAGCCCCGGGACAGGGGGTAGCTCCTACGAGCAGTACTTC.

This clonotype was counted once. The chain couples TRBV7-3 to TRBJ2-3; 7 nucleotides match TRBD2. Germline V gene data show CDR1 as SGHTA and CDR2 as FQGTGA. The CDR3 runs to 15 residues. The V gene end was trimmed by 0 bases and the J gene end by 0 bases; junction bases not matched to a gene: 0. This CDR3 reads CASSLTRGSTDTQYF. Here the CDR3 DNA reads TGTGCCAGCAGCTTAACGCGGGGGAGCACAGATACGCAGTATTTT.